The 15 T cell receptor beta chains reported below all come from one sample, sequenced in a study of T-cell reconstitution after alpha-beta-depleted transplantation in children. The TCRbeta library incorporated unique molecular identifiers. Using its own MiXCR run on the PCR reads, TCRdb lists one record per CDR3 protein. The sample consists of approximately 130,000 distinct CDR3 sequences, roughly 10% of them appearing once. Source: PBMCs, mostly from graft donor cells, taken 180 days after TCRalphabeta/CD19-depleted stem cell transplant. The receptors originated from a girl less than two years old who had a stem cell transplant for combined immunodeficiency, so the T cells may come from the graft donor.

In DNA form, the CDR3 reads TGTGCCAGCAGCTTAAACCTTCCCTTCCAAGAGACCCAGTACTTC. Its protein is CASSLNLPFQETQYF. The chain employs TRBV7-2 and TRBJ2-5; the D is unclear. CDR1 and CDR2 from the germline V gene are SGHTA and FQGNSA. The CDR3 is 15 residues long. V was trimmed by 2 bases and J by 1 base, leaving 11 bases between them.

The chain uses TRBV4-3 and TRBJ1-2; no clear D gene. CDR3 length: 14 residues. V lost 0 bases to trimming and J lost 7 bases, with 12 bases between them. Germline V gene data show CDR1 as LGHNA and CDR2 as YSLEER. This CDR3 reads CASSQDLQVLGYTF. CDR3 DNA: TGCGCCAGCAGCCAAGATCTCCAGGTCCTTGGCTACACCTTC.

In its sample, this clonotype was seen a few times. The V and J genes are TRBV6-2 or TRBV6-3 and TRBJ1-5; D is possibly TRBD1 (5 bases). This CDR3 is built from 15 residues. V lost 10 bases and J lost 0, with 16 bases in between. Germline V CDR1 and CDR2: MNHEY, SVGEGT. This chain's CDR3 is CATAAGPYSNQPQHF. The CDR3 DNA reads TGTGCCACGGCGGCAGGGCCATATAGCAATCAGCCCCAGCATTTT.

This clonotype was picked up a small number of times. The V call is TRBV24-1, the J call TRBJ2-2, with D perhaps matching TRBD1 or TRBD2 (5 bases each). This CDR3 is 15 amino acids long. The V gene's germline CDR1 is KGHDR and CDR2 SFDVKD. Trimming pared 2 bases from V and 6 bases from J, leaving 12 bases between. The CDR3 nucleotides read TGTGCCACCAGTGATTCTCTTATGGGGGCCGGGGAGCTGTTTTTT. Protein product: CATSDSLMGAGELFF.

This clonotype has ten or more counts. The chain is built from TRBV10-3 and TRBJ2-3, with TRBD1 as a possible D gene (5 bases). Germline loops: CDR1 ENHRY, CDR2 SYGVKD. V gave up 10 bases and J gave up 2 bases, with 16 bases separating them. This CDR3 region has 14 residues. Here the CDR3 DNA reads TGTGCCACCCAGGGTGGCGTTTACACAGATACGCAGTATTTT. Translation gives CATQGGVYTDTQYF.

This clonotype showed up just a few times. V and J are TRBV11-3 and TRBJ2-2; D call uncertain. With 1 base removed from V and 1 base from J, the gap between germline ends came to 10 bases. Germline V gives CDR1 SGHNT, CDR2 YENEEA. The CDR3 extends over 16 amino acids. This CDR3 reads CASSLVPLGNTGELFF. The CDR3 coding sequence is TGTGCCAGCAGCTTAGTGCCCCTAGGGAACACCGGGGAGCTGTTTTTT.

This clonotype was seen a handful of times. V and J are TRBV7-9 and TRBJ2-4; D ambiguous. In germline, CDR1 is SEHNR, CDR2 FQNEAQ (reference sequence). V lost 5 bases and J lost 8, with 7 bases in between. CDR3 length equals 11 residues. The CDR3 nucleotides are TGTGCCAGCAGCCCCGGTTACATTCAGTACTTC. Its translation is CASSPGYIQYF.

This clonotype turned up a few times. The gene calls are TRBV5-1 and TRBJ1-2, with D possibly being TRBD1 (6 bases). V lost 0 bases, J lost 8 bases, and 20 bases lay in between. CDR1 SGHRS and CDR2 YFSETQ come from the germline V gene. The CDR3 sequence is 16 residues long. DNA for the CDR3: TGCGCCAGCAGCTTGGTTGGCCCAGGGGCATTCGGGGGCTACACCTTC. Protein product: CASSLVGPGAFGGYTF.

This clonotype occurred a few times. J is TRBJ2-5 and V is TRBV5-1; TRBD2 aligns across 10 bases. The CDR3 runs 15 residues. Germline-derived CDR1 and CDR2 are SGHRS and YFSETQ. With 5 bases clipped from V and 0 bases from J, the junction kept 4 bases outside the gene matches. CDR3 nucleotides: TGCGCCAGCAGTGGGACTAGCGCCAACCAAGAGACCCAGTACTTC. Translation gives CASSGTSANQETQYF.

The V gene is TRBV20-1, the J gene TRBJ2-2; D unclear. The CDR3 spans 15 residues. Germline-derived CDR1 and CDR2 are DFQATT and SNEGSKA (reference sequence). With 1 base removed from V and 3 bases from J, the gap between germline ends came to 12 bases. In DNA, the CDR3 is TGCAGTGCTAGAGCACAAGTGTACGACACCGGGGAGCTGTTTTTT. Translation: CSARAQVYDTGELFF.

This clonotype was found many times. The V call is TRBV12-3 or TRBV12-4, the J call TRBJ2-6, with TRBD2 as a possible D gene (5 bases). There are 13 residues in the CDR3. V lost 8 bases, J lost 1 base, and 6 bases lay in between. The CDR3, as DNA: TGTGCCAGCGGGGAGTCTGGGGCCAACGTCCTGACTTTC. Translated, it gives CASGESGANVLTF.

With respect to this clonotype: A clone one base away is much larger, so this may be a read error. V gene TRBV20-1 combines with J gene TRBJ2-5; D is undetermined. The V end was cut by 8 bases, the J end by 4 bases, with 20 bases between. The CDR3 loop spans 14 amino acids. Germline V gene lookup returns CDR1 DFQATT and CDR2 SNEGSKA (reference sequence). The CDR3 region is CSLEYQTARETQYF. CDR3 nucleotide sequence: TGCAGTTTAGAATACCAGACTGCACGAGAGACCCAGTACTTC.

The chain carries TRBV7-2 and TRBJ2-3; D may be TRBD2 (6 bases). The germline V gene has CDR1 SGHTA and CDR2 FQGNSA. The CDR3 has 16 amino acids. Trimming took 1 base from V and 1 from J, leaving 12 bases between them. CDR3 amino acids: CASSLVVGGGTDTQYF. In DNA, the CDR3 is TGTGCCAGCAGCTTAGTTGTGGGGGGAGGCACAGATACGCAGTATTTT.

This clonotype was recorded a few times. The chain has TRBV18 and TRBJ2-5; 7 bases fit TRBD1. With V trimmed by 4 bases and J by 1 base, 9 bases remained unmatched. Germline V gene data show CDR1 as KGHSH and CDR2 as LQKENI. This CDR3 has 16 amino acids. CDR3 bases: TGTGCCAGCTCACTACAGGGACAGTATGCCCAAGAGACCCAGTACTTC. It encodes CASSLQGQYAQETQYF.

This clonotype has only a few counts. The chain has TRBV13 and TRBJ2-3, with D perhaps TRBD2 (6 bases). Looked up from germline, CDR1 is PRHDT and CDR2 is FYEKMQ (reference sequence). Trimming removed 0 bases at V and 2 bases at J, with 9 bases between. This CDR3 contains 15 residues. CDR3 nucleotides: TGTGCCAGCAGCTTAGGTGCGGGATTCACAGATACGCAGTATTTT. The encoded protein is CASSLGAGFTDTQYF.